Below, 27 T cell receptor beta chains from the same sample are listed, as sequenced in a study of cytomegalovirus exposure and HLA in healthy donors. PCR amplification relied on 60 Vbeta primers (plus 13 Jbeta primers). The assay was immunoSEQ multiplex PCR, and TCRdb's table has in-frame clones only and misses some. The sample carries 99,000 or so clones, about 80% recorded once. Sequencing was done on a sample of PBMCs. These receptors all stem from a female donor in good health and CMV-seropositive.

In DNA form, the CDR3 reads TGCGCCAGCAGCACCGGTGGTGAGGGAACGCAGTATTTT. Its protein is CASSTGGEGTQYF. This chain joins TRBV5-1 and TRBJ2-3; D is perhaps TRBD2 (5 bases). The length of the CDR3 is 13 residues. The V gene lost 4 bases and the J gene lost 9 bases, with 15 bases spanning the gap. Per germline, CDR1 SGHRS and CDR2 YFSETQ.

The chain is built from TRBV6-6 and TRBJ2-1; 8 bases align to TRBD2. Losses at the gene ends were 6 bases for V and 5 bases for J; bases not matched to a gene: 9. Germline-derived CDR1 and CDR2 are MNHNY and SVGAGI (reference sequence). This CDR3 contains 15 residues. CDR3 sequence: CASRASGRNNNEQFF. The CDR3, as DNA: TGTGCCAGCAGGGCCAGCGGGAGAAACAACAATGAGCAGTTCTTC.

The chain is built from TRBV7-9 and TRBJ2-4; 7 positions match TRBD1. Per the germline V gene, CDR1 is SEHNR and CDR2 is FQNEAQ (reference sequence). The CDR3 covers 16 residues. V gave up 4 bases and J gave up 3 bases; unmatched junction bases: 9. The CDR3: CASSSAPRQGKNIQYF. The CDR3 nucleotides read TGTGCCAGCAGCTCCGCGCCACGACAGGGCAAAAACATTCAGTACTTC.

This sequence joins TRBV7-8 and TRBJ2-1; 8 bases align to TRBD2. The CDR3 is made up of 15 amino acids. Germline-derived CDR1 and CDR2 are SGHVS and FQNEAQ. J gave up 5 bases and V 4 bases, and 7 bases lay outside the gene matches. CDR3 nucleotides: TGTGCCAGCAGCTCCGGGACTAGAATCGACAATGAGCAGTTCTTC. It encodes CASSSGTRIDNEQFF.

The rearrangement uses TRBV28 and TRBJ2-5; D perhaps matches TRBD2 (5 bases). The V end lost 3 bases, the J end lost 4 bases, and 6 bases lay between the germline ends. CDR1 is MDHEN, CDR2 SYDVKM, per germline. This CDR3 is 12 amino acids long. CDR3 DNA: TGTGCCAGCAGTTTTGCGGGAGAGACCCAGTACTTC. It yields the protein CASSFAGETQYF.

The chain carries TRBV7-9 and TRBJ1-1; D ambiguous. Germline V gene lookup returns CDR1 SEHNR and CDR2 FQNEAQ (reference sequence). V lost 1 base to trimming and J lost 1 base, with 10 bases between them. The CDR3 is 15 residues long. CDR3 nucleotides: TGTGCCAGCAGCTTAGTCGCAGGATCGAACACTGAAGCTTTCTTT. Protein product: CASSLVAGSNTEAFF.

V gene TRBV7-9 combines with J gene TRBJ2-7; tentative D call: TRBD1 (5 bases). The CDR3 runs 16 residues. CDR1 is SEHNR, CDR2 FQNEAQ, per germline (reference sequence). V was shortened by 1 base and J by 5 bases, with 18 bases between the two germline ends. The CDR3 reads CASSLVVGQGSDEQYF. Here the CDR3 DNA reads TGTGCCAGCAGCTTAGTAGTGGGGCAGGGCTCGGACGAGCAGTACTTC.

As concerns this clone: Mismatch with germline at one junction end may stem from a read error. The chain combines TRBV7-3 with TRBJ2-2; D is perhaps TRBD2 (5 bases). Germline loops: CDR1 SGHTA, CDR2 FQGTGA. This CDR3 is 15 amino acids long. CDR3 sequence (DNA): TGTGCCAGCAGCTTAAGAGCGGACCGCACCGGGAAGCTGTTTTTT. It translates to CASSLRADRTGKLFF.

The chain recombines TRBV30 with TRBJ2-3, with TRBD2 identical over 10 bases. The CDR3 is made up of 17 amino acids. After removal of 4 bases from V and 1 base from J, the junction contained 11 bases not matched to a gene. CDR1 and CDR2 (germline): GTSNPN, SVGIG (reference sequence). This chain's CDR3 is CAWNSPSGSGGTDTQYF. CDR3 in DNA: TGTGCCTGGAACAGTCCTAGCGGGAGCGGCGGCACAGATACGCAGTATTTT.

In DNA, the CDR3 is TGTGCCAGCTCATCGGACAGGGTCTCCTACGAGCAGTACTTC. Its translation is CASSSDRVSYEQYF. V and J are TRBV18 and TRBJ2-7, with 8 bases that match TRBD1. V lost 5 bases, J lost 0 bases, and 3 bases stayed unmatched. This CDR3 contains 14 residues. From germline, CDR1 is KGHSH and CDR2 LQKENI.

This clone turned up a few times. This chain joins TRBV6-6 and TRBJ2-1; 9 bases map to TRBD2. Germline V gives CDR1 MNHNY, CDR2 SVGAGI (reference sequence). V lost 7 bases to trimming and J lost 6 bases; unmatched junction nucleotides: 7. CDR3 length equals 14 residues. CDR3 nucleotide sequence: TGTGCCAGCACCCTAGCGGGAACTCCCAATGAGCAGTTCTTC. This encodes CASTLAGTPNEQFF.

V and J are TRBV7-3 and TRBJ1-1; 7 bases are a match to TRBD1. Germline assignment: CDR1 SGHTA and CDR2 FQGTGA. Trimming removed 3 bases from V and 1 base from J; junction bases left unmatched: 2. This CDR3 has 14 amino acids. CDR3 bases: TGTGCCAGCAGCTTGACAGGGACGAACACTGAAGCTTTCTTT. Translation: CASSLTGTNTEAFF.

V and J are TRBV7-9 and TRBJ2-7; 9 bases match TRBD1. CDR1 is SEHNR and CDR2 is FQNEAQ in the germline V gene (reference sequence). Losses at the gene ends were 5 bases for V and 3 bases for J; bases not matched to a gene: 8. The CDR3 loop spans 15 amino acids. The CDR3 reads CASSGQGSSFYEQYF. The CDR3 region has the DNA TGTGCCAGCAGCGGACAGGGGTCCTCCTTCTACGAGCAGTACTTC.

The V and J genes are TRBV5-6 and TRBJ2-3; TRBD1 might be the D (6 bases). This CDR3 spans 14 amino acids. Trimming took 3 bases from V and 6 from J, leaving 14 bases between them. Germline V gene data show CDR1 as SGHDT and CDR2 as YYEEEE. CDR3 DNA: TGTGCCAGCAGCTGGTTGGGGGCGCGGGATACGCAGTATTTT. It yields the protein CASSWLGARDTQYF.

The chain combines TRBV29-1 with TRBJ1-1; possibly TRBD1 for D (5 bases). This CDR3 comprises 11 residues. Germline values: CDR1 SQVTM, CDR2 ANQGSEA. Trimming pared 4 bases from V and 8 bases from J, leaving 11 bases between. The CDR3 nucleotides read TGCAGCGTTGGGGGCGGCCAGGAAGCTTTCTTT. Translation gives CSVGGGQEAFF.

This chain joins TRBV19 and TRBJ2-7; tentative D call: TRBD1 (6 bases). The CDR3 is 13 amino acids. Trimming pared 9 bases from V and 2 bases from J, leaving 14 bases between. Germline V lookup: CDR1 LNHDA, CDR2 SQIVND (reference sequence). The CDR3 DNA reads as TGTGCCAGCGCTCCGGGACAAGCCTACGAGCAGTACTTC. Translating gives CASAPGQAYEQYF.

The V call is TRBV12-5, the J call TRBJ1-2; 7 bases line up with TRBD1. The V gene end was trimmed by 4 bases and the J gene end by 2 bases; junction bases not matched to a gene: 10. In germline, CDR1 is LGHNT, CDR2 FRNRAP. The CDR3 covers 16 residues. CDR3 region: CASGWGGGQLNYGYTF. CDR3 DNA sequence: TGTGCTAGTGGTTGGGGTGGGGGACAGCTCAACTATGGCTACACCTTC.

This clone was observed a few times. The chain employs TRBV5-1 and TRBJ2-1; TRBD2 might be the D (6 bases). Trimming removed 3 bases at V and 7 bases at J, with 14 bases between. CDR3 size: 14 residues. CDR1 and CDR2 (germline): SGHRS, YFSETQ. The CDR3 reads CASSSAAGFNEQFF. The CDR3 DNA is TGCGCCAGCAGCTCTGCCGCGGGATTTAATGAGCAGTTCTTC.

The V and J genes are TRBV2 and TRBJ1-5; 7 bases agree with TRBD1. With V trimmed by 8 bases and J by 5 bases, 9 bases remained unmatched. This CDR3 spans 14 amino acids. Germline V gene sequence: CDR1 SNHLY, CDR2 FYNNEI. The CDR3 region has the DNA TGTGCCAGCCGGATGACAGGGAGAGATCAGCCCCAGCATTTT. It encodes CASRMTGRDQPQHF.

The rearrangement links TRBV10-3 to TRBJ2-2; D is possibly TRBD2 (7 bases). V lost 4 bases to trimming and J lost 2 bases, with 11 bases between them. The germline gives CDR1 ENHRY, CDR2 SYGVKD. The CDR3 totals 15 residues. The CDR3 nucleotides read TGTGCCATCAGTGGGGGGGGGCGTAACACCGGGGAGCTGTTTTTT. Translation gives CAISGGGRNTGELFF.

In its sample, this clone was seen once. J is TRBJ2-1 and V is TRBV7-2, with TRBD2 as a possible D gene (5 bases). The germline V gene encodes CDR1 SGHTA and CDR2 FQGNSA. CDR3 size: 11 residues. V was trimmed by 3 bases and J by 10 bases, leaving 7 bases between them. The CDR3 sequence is CASSLKREQFF. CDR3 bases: TGTGCCAGCAGCTTGAAGCGGGAGCAGTTCTTC.

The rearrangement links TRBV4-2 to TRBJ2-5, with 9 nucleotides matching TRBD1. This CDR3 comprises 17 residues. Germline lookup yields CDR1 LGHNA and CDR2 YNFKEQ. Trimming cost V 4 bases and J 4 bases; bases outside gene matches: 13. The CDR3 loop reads CASSRRTGAVQRETQYF. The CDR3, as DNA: TGTGCCAGCAGCCGGAGGACAGGGGCAGTACAACGAGAGACCCAGTACTTC.

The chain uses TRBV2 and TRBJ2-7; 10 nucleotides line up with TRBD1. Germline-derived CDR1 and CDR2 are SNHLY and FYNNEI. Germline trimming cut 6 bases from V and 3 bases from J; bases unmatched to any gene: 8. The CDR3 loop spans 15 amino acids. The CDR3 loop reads CASRVDRGFGYEQYF. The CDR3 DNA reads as TGTGCCAGCAGAGTGGACAGGGGGTTCGGCTACGAGCAGTACTTC.

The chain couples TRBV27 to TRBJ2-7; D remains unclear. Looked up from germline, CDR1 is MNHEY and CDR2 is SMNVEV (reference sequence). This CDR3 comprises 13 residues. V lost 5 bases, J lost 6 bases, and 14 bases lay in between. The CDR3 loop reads CASSPPYMVEQYF. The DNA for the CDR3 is TGTGCCAGCAGTCCCCCTTACATGGTCGAGCAGTACTTC.

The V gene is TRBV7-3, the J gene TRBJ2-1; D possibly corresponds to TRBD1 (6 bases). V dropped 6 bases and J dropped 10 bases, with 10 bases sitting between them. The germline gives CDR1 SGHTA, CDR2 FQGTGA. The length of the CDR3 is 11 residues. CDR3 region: CASREGEEQFF. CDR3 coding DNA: TGTGCCAGCAGAGAGGGGGAAGAGCAGTTCTTC.

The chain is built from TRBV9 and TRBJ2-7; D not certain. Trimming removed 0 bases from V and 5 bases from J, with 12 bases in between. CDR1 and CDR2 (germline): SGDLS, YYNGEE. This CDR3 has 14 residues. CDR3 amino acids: CASSVGAPLDEQYF. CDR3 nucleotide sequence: TGTGCCAGCAGCGTAGGTGCCCCACTGGACGAGCAGTACTTC.

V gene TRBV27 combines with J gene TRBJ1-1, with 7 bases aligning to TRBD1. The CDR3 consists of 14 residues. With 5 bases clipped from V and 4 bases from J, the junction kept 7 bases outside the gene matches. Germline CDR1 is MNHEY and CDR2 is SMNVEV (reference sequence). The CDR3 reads CASSRSGTVTEAFF. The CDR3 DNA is TGTGCCAGCAGTAGATCCGGGACAGTCACTGAAGCTTTCTTT.